This paragraph reports one T cell receptor (beta chain). Its antigen remains unidentified. The CDR3 has 18 amino acids. Germline V CDR1 and CDR2: MGHDK, SYGVNS. The V and J ends lost 0 bases and 3 bases, in that order; junction bases with no gene match: 11. These data belong to a study of cytomegalovirus exposure and HLA in healthy donors. Samples came from healthy bone marrow donors. This PCR relied on a set of 60 Vbeta primers and 13 Jbeta primers. Sequencing was performed with immunoSEQ multiplex PCR; in TCRdb, only in-frame clones are kept and a portion is missing. The sample holds about 170,000 clones; about 80% are singletons and the top ten take about 7%. General study findings and limits: The study listed some 160 cytomegalovirus-associated TCR beta chains.

This TCR was sampled from a man between 25 and 39 years old in good health and CMV-seropositive. Specimen: PBMCs. The gene calls are TRBV25-1 and TRBJ1-2, with 9 bases lining up with TRBD1. The CDR3 DNA reads as TGTGCCAGCAGTGAATATGGAGGGGACAGGGAGAATTACTATGGCTACACCTTC. It encodes CASSEYGGDRENYYGYTF.